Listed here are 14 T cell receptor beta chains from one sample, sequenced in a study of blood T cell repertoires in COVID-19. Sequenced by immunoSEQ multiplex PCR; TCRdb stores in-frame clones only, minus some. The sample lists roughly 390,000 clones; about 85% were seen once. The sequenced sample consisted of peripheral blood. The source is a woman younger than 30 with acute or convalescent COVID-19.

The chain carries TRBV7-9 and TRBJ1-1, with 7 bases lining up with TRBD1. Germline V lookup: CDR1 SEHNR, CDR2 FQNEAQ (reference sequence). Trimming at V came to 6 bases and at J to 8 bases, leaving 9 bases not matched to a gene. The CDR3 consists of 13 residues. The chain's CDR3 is CASRSTGTEEAFF. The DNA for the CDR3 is TGTGCCAGCAGATCGACAGGGACGGAAGAAGCTTTCTTT.

In nucleotides, the CDR3 is TGTGCCAGCACCCCCGGACAGGAGAATTCACCCCTCCACTTT. Protein product: CASTPGQENSPLHF. This chain uses TRBV28 with TRBJ1-6, with 7 bases aligning to TRBD1. The CDR3 contains 14 residues. J gave up 7 bases and V 7 bases, and 7 bases lay outside the gene matches. CDR1 MDHEN and CDR2 SYDVKM come from the germline V gene.

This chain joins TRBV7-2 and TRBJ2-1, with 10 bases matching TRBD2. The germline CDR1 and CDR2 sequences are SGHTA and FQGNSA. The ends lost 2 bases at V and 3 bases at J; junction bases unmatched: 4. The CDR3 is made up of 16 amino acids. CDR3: CASSLSSGSGYNEQFF. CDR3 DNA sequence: TGTGCCAGCAGCTTATCTAGCGGGAGCGGCTACAATGAGCAGTTCTTC.

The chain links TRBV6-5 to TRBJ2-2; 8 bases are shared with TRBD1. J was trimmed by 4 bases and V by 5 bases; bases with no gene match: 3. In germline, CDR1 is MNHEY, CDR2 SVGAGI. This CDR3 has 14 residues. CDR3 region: CASSIDRGTGELFF. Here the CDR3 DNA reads TGTGCCAGCAGTATCGACAGGGGCACCGGGGAGCTGTTTTTT.

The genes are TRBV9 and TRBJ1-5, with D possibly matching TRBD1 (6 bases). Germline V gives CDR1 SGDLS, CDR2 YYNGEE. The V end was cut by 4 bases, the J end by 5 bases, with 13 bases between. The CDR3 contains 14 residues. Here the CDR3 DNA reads TGTGCCAGCAGCTCTGCGGACAGAGATCAGCCCCAGCATTTT. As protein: CASSSADRDQPQHF.

The CDR3 region is CSVGTGSHEQYF. CDR3 bases: TGCAGCGTTGGGACAGGGTCCCACGAGCAGTACTTC. V usage is TRBV29-1 and J usage is TRBJ2-7; 8 bases are a match to TRBD1. The CDR3 runs 12 residues. J lost 5 bases, V lost 4 bases, and 4 bases had no gene match. The V gene's germline CDR1 is SQVTM and CDR2 ANQGSEA.

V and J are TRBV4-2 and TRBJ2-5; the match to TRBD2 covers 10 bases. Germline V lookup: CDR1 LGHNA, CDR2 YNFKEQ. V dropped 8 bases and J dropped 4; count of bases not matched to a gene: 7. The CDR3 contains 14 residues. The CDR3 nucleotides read TGTGCCAGCTCCTTTGTAGCGGGAGGAGAGACCCAGTACTTC. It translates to CASSFVAGGETQYF.

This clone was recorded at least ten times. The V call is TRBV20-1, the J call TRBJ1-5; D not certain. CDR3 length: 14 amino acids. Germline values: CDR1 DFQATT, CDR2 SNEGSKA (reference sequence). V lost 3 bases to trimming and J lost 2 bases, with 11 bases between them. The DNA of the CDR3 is TGCAGTGCTAGTGATCACAACGGCAATCAGCCCCAGCATTTT. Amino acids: CSASDHNGNQPQHF.

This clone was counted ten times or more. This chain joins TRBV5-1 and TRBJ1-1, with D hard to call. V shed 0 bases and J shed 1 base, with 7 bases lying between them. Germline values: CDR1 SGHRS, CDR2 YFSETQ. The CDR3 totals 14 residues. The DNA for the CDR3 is TGCGCCAGCAGCTTGGGGGCAACGAACACTGAAGCTTTCTTT. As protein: CASSLGATNTEAFF.

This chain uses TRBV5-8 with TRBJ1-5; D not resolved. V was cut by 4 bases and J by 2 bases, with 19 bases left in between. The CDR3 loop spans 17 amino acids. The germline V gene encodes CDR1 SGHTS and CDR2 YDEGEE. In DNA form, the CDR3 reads TGTGCCAGCAGCACCCGGGGTGTATGGGAGGGCAATCAGCCCCAGCATTTT. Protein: CASSTRGVWEGNQPQHF. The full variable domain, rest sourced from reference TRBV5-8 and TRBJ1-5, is EAGVTQSPTHLIKTRGQQATLRCSPISGHTSVYWYQQALGLGLQFLLWYDEGEERNRGNFPPRFSGRQFPNYSSELNVNALELEDSALYLCASSTRGVWEGNQPQHFGDGTRLSIL.

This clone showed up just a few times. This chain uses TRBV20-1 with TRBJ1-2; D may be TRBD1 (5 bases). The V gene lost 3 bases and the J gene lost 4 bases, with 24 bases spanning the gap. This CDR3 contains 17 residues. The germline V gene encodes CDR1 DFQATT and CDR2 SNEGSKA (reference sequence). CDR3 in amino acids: CSASKRPGGESSYGYTF. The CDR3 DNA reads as TGCAGTGCTAGTAAACGGCCCGGGGGGGAGTCTAGCTATGGCTACACCTTC.

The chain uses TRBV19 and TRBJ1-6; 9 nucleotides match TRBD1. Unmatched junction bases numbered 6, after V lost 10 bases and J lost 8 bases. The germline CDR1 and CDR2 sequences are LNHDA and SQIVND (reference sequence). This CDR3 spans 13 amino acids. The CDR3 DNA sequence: TGTGCCACACTTGGACAGGGGTATTCACCCCTCCACTTT. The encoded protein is CATLGQGYSPLHF. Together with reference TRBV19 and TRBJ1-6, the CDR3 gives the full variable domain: DGGITQSPKYLFRKEGQNVTLSCEQNLNHDAMYWYRQDPGQGLRLIYYSQIVNDFQKGDIAEGYSVSREKKESFPLTVTSAQKNPTAFYLCATLGQGYSPLHFGNGTRLTVT.

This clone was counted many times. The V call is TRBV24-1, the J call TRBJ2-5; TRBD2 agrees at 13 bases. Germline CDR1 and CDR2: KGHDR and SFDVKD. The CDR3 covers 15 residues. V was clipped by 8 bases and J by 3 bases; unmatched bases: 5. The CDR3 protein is CATKGTSGTEETQYF. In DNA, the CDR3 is TGTGCCACCAAGGGGACTAGCGGGACTGAAGAGACCCAGTACTTC.

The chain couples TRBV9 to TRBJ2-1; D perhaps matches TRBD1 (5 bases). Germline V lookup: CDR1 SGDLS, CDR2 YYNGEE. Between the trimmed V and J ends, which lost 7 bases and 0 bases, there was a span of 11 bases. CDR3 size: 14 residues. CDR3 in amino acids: CASGAMSSYNEQFF. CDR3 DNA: TGTGCCAGCGGGGCCATGAGCTCCTACAATGAGCAGTTCTTC.